This TCR beta chain was found in a study of response to subunit inactivated influenza vaccine. Study results and caveats: After each seasonal influenza vaccination, few new T cells are recruited, the authors suggested.

From the RT-PCR reads, TCRdb called clonotypes with MiXCR, one entry per CDR3 protein. Of 300,000 to 350,000 distinct CDR3 sequences listed, roughly 20% are singletons. This clonotype has a handful of counts. Its antigen is not known. The clonotype comes from a man aged 50-75 years who received an inactivated influenza vaccine. Sequencing was performed on PBMCs from blood, taken around 22 months after vaccination.

The CDR3 region is CASSFAQGSFYNEQFF. The CDR3 DNA reads TGTGCCAGCAGTTTCGCCCAGGGGTCCTTCTACAATGAGCAGTTCTTC. The rearrangement uses TRBV12-3 or TRBV12-4 and TRBJ2-1; D is possibly TRBD1 (6 bases). The CDR3 runs to 16 residues. Trimming took off 3 bases at V and 3 bases at J, with 15 bases between the two ends.